Shown below are 32 T cell receptor beta chains from a single sample sequenced in a study of T cell clonotyping in hematopoietic cell transplantation. This table comes from immunoSEQ multiplex PCR, and its TCRdb copy is limited to in-frame clones, with some not included. Of roughly 7,000 clones in the sample, approximately 89% were seen once. The sample in question was PBMCs, obtained 30 days after allogeneic stem cell transplant. These receptors all stem from a female patient in her 50s who had an allogeneic stem cell transplant from an unrelated donor, so the T cells may come from the graft donor. Some clones in this sample may be carry-over from other donors' samples.

The chain joins TRBV5-8 to TRBJ2-7; D not certain. This CDR3 has 13 amino acids. The V and J ends lost 2 bases and 3 bases respectively, with 9 bases between them. Germline CDR1 and CDR2: SGHTS and YDEGEE. The CDR3 region has the DNA TGTGCCAGCAGCTTTGATCACAGCTACGAGCAGTACGTC. Residues: CASSFDHSYEQYV.

V is TRBV18 and J is TRBJ2-1; D remains ambiguous. The CDR3 covers 12 residues. CDR1 is KGHSH, CDR2 LQKENI, per germline. The V end lost 0 bases, the J end lost 4 bases, and 1 base lay between the germline ends. CDR3 region: CASSPPYNEQFF. As DNA, the CDR3 is TGTGCCAGCTCACCACCGTACAATGAGCAGTTCTTC.

V and J are TRBV28 and TRBJ1-5; weak D call: TRBD1 (6 bases). The CDR3 has 17 residues. V lost 5 bases to trimming and J lost 0 bases, with 17 bases between them. Germline V CDR1 and CDR2: MDHEN, SYDVKM. The CDR3 is CASSPGGGRYSNQPQHF. The CDR3, as DNA: TGTGCCAGCAGTCCCGGGGGGGGCCGGTATAGCAATCAGCCCCAGCATTTT.

CDR3 in amino acids: CASSLGSLGTEAFF. In DNA form, the CDR3 reads TGTGCCAGCAGCTTAGGTTCCCTGGGCACTGAAGCTTTCTTT. The chain joins TRBV7-2 to TRBJ1-1, with D unclear. V lost 1 base and J lost 4, with 10 bases in between. This CDR3 is built from 14 residues. Germline CDR1 SGHTA, CDR2 FQGNSA. Looking up the rest from reference TRBV7-2 and TRBJ1-1 gives the full variable domain: GAGVSQSPSNKVTEKGKDVELRCDPISGHTALYWYRQSLGQGLEFLIYFQGNSAPDKSGLPSDRFSAERTGGSVSTLTIQRTQQEDSAVYLCASSLGSLGTEAFFGQGTRLTVV.

The CDR3, as DNA: TGCGCCAGCAGCCAAGCAGGGGAGACCAATGAGCAGTTCTTC. As protein: CASSQAGETNEQFF. The chain uses TRBV4-1 and TRBJ2-1; a possible D gene is TRBD1 (6 bases). CDR1 is MGHRA and CDR2 is YSYEKL in the germline V gene. V was shortened by 1 base and J by 6 bases, with 10 bases between the two germline ends. This CDR3 is 14 amino acids long.

The chain uses TRBV28 and TRBJ1-2; a weak D match, TRBD1 (5 bases). The V gene lost 5 bases and the J gene lost 8 bases, with 12 bases spanning the gap. The CDR3 contains 12 residues. The germline V gene has CDR1 MDHEN and CDR2 SYDVKM. The CDR3: CASSLRGQGYTF. CDR3 bases: TGTGCCAGCAGTCTTCGGGGCCAGGGCTACACCTTC.

The table lists this clone with a count of one. The chain combines TRBV9 with TRBJ2-5; D unclear. Per germline, CDR1 SGDLS and CDR2 YYNGEE. This CDR3 is 13 amino acids long. The germline V and J ends were trimmed by 0 bases and 2 bases, with 5 bases remaining between them. For the CDR3, the DNA is TGTGCCAGCAGCGTAGTTCAGCAAGAGACCCAGTACTTC. It codes for CASSVVQQETQYF.

This chain connects TRBV5-1 to TRBJ2-7; TRBD1 matches 7 bases. V lost 3 bases to trimming and J lost 2 bases; unmatched junction nucleotides: 8. This CDR3 contains 15 residues. Germline CDR1 reads SGHRS; CDR2 reads YFSETQ. CDR3: CASSSRQGETYEQYF. DNA of the CDR3: TGCGCCAGCAGCTCGCGACAGGGAGAAACCTACGAGCAGTACTTC.

CDR3 nucleotide sequence: TGTGCCAGCCGGCGGGACCTCAACACTGAAGCTTTCTTT. This codes for CASRRDLNTEAFF. This chain connects TRBV2 to TRBJ1-1; tentatively, D is TRBD1 (5 bases). Germline values: CDR1 SNHLY, CDR2 FYNNEI. The CDR3 sequence is 13 residues long. The germline V and J ends were trimmed by 8 bases and 2 bases, with 12 bases remaining between them.

This chain links TRBV2 with TRBJ2-1; D tentatively fits TRBD1 or TRBD2 (5 bases each). Germline lookup yields CDR1 SNHLY and CDR2 FYNNEI. V was cut by 5 bases and J by 6 bases, with 8 bases left in between. The CDR3 runs 12 residues. Here the CDR3 reads CASSPGRNEQFF. Written as DNA, the CDR3 is TGTGCCAGCAGTCCGGGGCGCAATGAGCAGTTCTTC.

This chain joins TRBV6-1 and TRBJ2-7; weak D call: TRBD1 (6 bases). Germline-derived CDR1 and CDR2 are MNHNS and SASEGT. CDR3 size: 14 residues. Trimming took 5 bases from V and 2 from J, leaving 13 bases between them. As DNA, the CDR3 is TGTGCCAGCAGTCGCCCCGGACAGCCCTACGAGCAGTACGTC. Residues: CASSRPGQPYEQYV.

The rearrangement uses TRBV7-2 and TRBJ2-5; 7 bases line up with TRBD1. Germline V gene lookup returns CDR1 SGHTA and CDR2 FQGNSA. This CDR3 has 15 amino acids. V was clipped by 1 base and J by 5 bases; unmatched bases: 7. The CDR3 DNA reads as TGTGCCAGCAGCTTAGGACAGGGATACGGGGAGACCCAGTACTTC. Translation gives CASSLGQGYGETQYF.

This chain links TRBV4-2 with TRBJ1-6, with D tentatively TRBD1 (6 bases). Germline CDR1 is LGHNA and CDR2 is YNFKEQ. The CDR3 spans 16 residues. Trimming pared 2 bases from V and 7 bases from J, leaving 15 bases between. The CDR3 loop is CASSQLQGVGNSPLHF. In DNA, the CDR3 is TGTGCCAGCAGCCAATTACAGGGTGTGGGGAATTCACCCCTCCACTTT.

This clone was seen more than once but under ten times. The genes are TRBV7-9 and TRBJ1-6; D unresolved. CDR1 and CDR2 from the germline V gene are SEHNR and FQNEAQ (reference sequence). The CDR3 is 12 amino acids. V lost 2 bases and J lost 10, with 6 bases in between. For the CDR3, the DNA is TGTGCCAGCAGCTTACTGAGCTCACCCCTCCACTTT. This gives the protein CASSLLSSPLHF.

The chain links TRBV5-1 to TRBJ2-3, with D possibly being TRBD2 (5 bases). V was trimmed by 1 base and J by 3 bases, leaving 12 bases between them. The germline CDR1 and CDR2 sequences are SGHRS and YFSETQ. The CDR3 length is 15 residues. This chain's CDR3 is CASSLLGSKTDTQYF. CDR3 bases: TGCGCCAGCAGCTTGTTGGGGAGTAAGACAGATACGCAGTATTTT.

The chain is built from TRBV7-2 and TRBJ2-3, with TRBD1 matching 7 bases. V trimming: 1 base; J trimming: 7 bases; junction bases outside the gene matches: 17. From germline, CDR1 is SGHTA and CDR2 FQGNSA. This CDR3 has 18 amino acids. The DNA of the CDR3 is TGTGCCAGCAGCTTAGAGACAGGGTTTCTACGCCTGACACATACGCAGTATTTT. Its protein is CASSLETGFLRLTHTQYF. The variable domain in full, completed from reference TRBV7-2 and TRBJ2-3, reads GAGVSQSPSNKVTEKGKDVELRCDPISGHTALYWYRQSLGQGLEFLIYFQGNSAPDKSGLPSDRFSAERTGGSVSTLTIQRTQQEDSAVYLCASSLETGFLRLTHTQYFGPGTRLTVL.

The CDR3 loop is CASNRRQGETQYF. DNA for the CDR3: TGTGCCAGTAACCGGAGACAGGGTGAGACCCAGTACTTC. The chain combines TRBV19 with TRBJ2-5; 7 nucleotides match TRBD1. Germline CDR1 reads LNHDA; CDR2 reads SQIVND (reference sequence). CDR3 length: 13 amino acids. V was pared by 7 bases and J by 5 bases, with 7 bases of the junction left unmatched.

V and J are TRBV30 and TRBJ2-1; 9 nucleotides align to TRBD2. Germline assignment: CDR1 GTSNPN and CDR2 SVGIG (reference sequence). This CDR3 is built from 15 residues. After removal of 5 bases from V and 4 bases from J, the junction contained 9 bases not matched to a gene. CDR3 protein: CAWHTGLAGYNEQFF. The DNA of the CDR3 is TGTGCCTGGCATACAGGTCTAGCGGGGTACAATGAGCAGTTCTTC.

The gene calls are TRBV28 and TRBJ1-3; D might be TRBD1 (5 bases). Trimming stripped 6 bases from V and 0 bases from J, with 12 bases between. The CDR3 has 15 amino acids. CDR1 is MDHEN, CDR2 SYDVKM, per germline. The CDR3, as DNA: TGTGCCAGCAGCCAGGGCAAGTACTCTGGAAACACCATATATTTT. Its protein product is CASSQGKYSGNTIYF.

This chain connects TRBV27 to TRBJ2-1; 15 positions agree with TRBD2. The CDR3 contains 13 residues. Germline lookup yields CDR1 MNHEY and CDR2 SMNVEV (reference sequence). V was pared by 10 bases and J by 7 bases, with 2 bases of the junction left unmatched. CDR3 DNA: TGTGCCACCGGGACTAGCGGGAGGAATGAGCAGTTCTTC. Protein: CATGTSGRNEQFF.

In its sample, this clone was seen a few times. The V call is TRBV7-9, the J call TRBJ2-1, with D maybe TRBD2 (6 bases). In germline, CDR1 is SEHNR, CDR2 FQNEAQ (reference sequence). V was cut by 5 bases and J by 5 bases, with 13 bases left in between. There are 14 residues in the CDR3. CDR3 in DNA: TGTGCCAGCAGCCTGCACGGACTAAACAATGAGCAGTTCTTC. Translating gives CASSLHGLNNEQFF.

V gene TRBV7-9 combines with J gene TRBJ2-1; 7 bases match TRBD1. The CDR3 totals 14 residues. Looked up from germline, CDR1 is SEHNR and CDR2 is FQNEAQ (reference sequence). V lost 5 bases and J lost 4; bases outside the gene matches: 5. The CDR3 loop is CASSEGQMYNEQFF. CDR3 nucleotides: TGTGCCAGCAGCGAGGGACAGATGTACAATGAGCAGTTCTTC.

This clone has more than one count but fewer than ten. J is TRBJ1-1 and V is TRBV11-1; possibly TRBD1 for D (6 bases). This CDR3 has 14 residues. Trimming took 2 bases from V and 3 from J, leaving 10 bases between them. Germline V gene data show CDR1 as SGHAT and CDR2 as FQDESV (reference sequence). The CDR3 here is CASSLRNRDTEAFF. DNA of the CDR3: TGTGCCAGCAGCTTAAGAAACAGGGACACTGAAGCTTTCTTT.

This clone came up once. V gene TRBV15 combines with J gene TRBJ2-7; TRBD2 matches 7 bases. V lost 1 base, J lost 6 bases, and 0 bases stayed unmatched. Per germline, CDR1 LNHNV and CDR2 YYDKDF (reference sequence). The CDR3 has 12 residues. The CDR3, as DNA: TGTGCCACCAGCAGAGGGGAGGGCGAGCAGTACTTC. It codes for CATSRGEGEQYF.

The chain is built from TRBV19 and TRBJ2-7; D is possibly TRBD1 or TRBD2 (6 bases each). CDR1 is LNHDA, CDR2 SQIVND, per germline (reference sequence). The CDR3 covers 14 residues. V was trimmed by 7 bases and J by 1 base, leaving 14 bases between them. The CDR3 DNA follows: TGTGCCAGTACCCCTACAGGGACTTCCTACGAGCAGTACTTC. Translating gives CASTPTGTSYEQYF.

CDR3 nucleotides: TGTGCCAGCCACGCCGCGACCGGGGGGGGTCAGCCCCAGCATTTT. Translated: CASHAATGGGQPQHF. J is TRBJ1-5 and V is TRBV28; tentative D call: TRBD1 (5 bases). Trimming shortened V by 8 bases and J by 6 bases, and 20 bases separated the two germline ends. Germline V gives CDR1 MDHEN, CDR2 SYDVKM. There are 15 residues in the CDR3.

The chain recombines TRBV4-3 with TRBJ2-1; D is ambiguous. The CDR3 runs 14 residues. The V end was cut by 1 base, the J end by 7 bases, with 11 bases between. CDR1 is LGHNA and CDR2 is YSLEER in the germline V gene. CDR3 sequence reads: CASSQGDGENEQFF. In nucleotides, the CDR3 is TGCGCCAGCAGCCAAGGTGACGGAGAAAATGAGCAGTTCTTC.

The V gene is TRBV5-4, the J gene TRBJ1-1; D unclear. CDR3 size: 13 residues. V was cut by 2 bases and J by 4 bases, with 9 bases left in between. The germline CDR1 and CDR2 sequences are SGHNT and YYREEE (reference sequence). The CDR3 DNA is TGTGCCAGCAGCTTCTCGCGGGGCACTGAAGCTTTCTTT. Its translation: CASSFSRGTEAFF.

A note on this clone: One end of the junction fails to match germline, which may point to a read error. V is TRBV7-8 and J is TRBJ2-7, with TRBD1 as a possible D gene (5 bases). Germline values: CDR1 SGHVS, CDR2 FQNEAQ. CDR3 length: 11 residues. DNA of the CDR3: TGTGCCAGCAGCGAAACAGGTGCGCAGAACTTC. Translating gives CASSETGAQNF.

The chain uses TRBV7-2 and TRBJ2-3; TRBD2 agrees at 8 bases. CDR1 SGHTA and CDR2 FQGNSA come from the germline V gene. V lost 5 bases, J lost 0 bases, and 4 bases stayed unmatched. This CDR3 region has 15 residues. The CDR3 protein is CASSREGGSTDTQYF. DNA of the CDR3: TGTGCCAGCAGCCGGGAGGGGGGTAGCACAGATACGCAGTATTTT.

The chain uses TRBV28 and TRBJ1-2; D remains unclear. CDR1 is MDHEN and CDR2 is SYDVKM in the germline V gene. The ends were cut back, 6 bases at V and 4 bases at J, with 21 bases in the middle. CDR3 size: 16 residues. The CDR3 protein is CASSPSLYTESYGYTF. The CDR3 nucleotides are TGTGCCAGCAGCCCCTCCCTTTATACAGAATCCTATGGCTACACCTTC.

This rearrangement joins TRBV5-1 to TRBJ2-7, with 9 bases matching TRBD1. The CDR3 extends over 14 amino acids. Losses at the gene ends were 3 bases for V and 5 bases for J; bases not matched to a gene: 6. Germline V gene lookup returns CDR1 SGHRS and CDR2 YFSETQ. As DNA, the CDR3 is TGCGCCAGCAGCTCCCCGGGACAGGGCGACGAGCAGTACTTC. It yields the protein CASSSPGQGDEQYF.